This record covers a single T cell receptor beta chain. The antigen it recognizes is unknown. No qualities accompany the bases; no much larger clone lies one base away. These data come from a study of spatial heterogeneity in lung cancer (dated by TCRdb to the late 2010s). Some background on the complete study: More beta-chain than alpha-chain transcripts were consistently detected, likely reflecting higher beta-chain transcript abundance. In tumor regions, TCR transcript counts showed a strong correlation with a T cell transcriptional module score derived from matched bulk RNA-seq. In the raw uncorrected reads, each unique combination of TCR and UMI appeared on average more than ten times. In non-small cell lung cancer, the study made a quantitative comparison of TCR alpha and beta repertoires among multiple tumor regions, matched nontumor lung and blood. TCR repertoire features were related to nonsynonymous mutation counts determined by whole-exome sequencing of tumor tissue. At surgery, hundreds of tumor regions, approximately 64 matched nontumor lung samples and 50 to 60 PBMC samples were TCR-sequenced for both alpha and beta chains. Study-level results and caveats: The tumor nonsynonymous mutation count correlated with the number of expanded alpha and beta TCRs within the tumor. Counts of ubiquitous and regional expanded TCRs correlated with counts of ubiquitous and regional nonsynonymous mutations, respectively. Additional single-cell paired TCR alpha and beta sequencing was considered necessary to confirm, at a functional level, the hypothesis that regional TCRs recognize regional mutations. TCR-seq coverage of tumor T cells was estimated to be only approximately 7% for alpha chains and about 13% for beta chains.

Explained via the paper, the time point label denotes: sample taken at primary tumor resection. The donors were more than 60 patients from the lung TRACERx cohort who had early-stage, untreated non-small cell lung cancer. For TCR sequencing, whole RNA was extracted from tumor and nontumor lung tissue, or from cryopreserved PBMC samples, and no cell sorting was done. Only patients for whom sufficient RNA was available from at least two tumor regions were selected for TCR sequencing. Before being selected, tumor and adjacent nontumor lung specimens were reviewed by a lung pathologist. Libraries were made using 5' RACE. Sequencer: NextSeq 500. In the TCR library protocol, a unique molecular identifier was attached to each TCR cDNA molecule so that PCR and sequencing errors could be corrected. The published analysis was carried out like this. TCR identification, UMI-based error correction and CDR3 extraction were all carried out with Decombinator tools. Expanded TCRs were defined as those above a frequency of 2 per 1,000, corresponding to the top 1% of the tumor frequency distribution. Expanded tumor TCRs statistically deemed absent (corrected P<0.05) from at least one tumor region were classed as regional, and all other expanded tumor TCRs were classed as ubiquitous. Rényi diversity was computed with the R vegan package after subsampling each repertoire 100 times to 5,000 TCRs. CDR3 similarity networks were constructed using string-kernel similarity of amino acid triplets, with links drawn between CDR3s whose pairwise similarity was above 0.82. TCRdb itself trimmed the public reads at Q25 with fastp, ran MiXCR and retained productive beta chains. CDR3 protein duplicates are merged, each entry listing the most common genes and DNA. The V and J calls here are based on TCRdb, not the publication. The sample table shows fewer than 3,000 distinct CDR3 sequences, and roughly 7% are seen once. The ten most abundant clones make up roughly a tenth of the sample.

From the germline V gene (reference sequence), CDR1 is DFQATT and CDR2 is SNEGSKA. V lost 4 bases and J lost 6 bases; the stretch between them is 13 bases long. The CDR3 covers 12 residues, taking in both the cysteine and the phenylalanine. The sequence is cut down to CDR3 DNA, 36 bases in frame from base 1. The chain is encoded by TRBV20-1 joined to TRBJ2-7, with the D gene call left open. The receptor comes from a female donor with early-stage non-small cell lung cancer. Sequenced here: lung tumor tissue, sampled at surgery. CDR3 reads: CSAIFRRAEQYF. The DNA reads TGCAGTGCTATATTCCGGAGAGCCGAGCAGTACTTC.